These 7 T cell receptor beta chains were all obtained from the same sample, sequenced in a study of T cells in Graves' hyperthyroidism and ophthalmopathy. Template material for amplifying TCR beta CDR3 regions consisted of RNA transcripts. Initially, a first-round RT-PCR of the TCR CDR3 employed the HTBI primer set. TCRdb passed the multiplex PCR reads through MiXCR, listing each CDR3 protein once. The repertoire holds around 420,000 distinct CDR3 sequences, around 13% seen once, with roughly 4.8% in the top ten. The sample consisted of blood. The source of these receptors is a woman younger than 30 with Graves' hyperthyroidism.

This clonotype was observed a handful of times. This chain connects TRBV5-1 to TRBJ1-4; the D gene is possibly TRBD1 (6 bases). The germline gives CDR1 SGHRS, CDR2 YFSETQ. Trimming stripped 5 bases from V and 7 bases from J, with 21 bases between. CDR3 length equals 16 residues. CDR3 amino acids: CASSSREQGPFEKLFF. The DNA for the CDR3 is TGCGCCAGCAGTAGTCGCGAACAGGGACCATTTGAAAAACTGTTTTTT.

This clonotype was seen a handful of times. The DNA of the CDR3 is TGCAGTGCTAGAACGGGACAGGGAGATATCAATGAGCAGTTCTTC. Protein: CSARTGQGDINEQFF. The chain is built from TRBV20-1 and TRBJ2-1; 9 nucleotides line up with TRBD1. Germline V gene sequence: CDR1 DFQATT, CDR2 SNEGSKA (reference sequence). V gave up 2 bases and J gave up 6 bases; unmatched junction bases: 8. CDR3 length: 15 residues.

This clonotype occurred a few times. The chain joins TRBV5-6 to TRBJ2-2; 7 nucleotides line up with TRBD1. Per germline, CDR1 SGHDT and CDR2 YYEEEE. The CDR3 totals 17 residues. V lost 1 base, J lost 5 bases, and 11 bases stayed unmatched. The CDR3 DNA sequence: TGTGCCAGCAGCTTGCGGGGACAGCCCCTTCATACCGGGGAGCTGTTTTTT. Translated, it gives CASSLRGQPLHTGELFF.

The CDR3 nucleotides are TGCAGCGTTCGAGGGTCAGGGATTAATTCACCCCTCCACTTT. Its protein is CSVRGSGINSPLHF. V gene TRBV29-1 combines with J gene TRBJ1-6; perhaps TRBD1 as D (5 bases). V was shortened by 5 bases and J by 6 bases, with 14 bases between the two germline ends. The CDR3 sequence is 14 residues long. Germline assignment: CDR1 SQVTM and CDR2 ANQGSEA.

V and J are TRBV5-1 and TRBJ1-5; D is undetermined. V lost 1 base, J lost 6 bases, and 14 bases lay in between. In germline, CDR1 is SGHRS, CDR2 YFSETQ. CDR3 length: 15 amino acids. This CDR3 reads CASSLYSGSGQPQHF. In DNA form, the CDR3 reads TGCGCCAGCAGCTTGTACAGTGGGTCGGGTCAGCCCCAGCATTTT.

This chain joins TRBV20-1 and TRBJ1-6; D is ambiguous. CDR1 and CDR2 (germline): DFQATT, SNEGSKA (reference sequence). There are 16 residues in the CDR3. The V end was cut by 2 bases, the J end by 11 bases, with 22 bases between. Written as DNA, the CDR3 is TGCAGTGCTAGACCTAGGTGGCCAGGATTAGGGCCACCCCTCCACTTT. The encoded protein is CSARPRWPGLGPPLHF.

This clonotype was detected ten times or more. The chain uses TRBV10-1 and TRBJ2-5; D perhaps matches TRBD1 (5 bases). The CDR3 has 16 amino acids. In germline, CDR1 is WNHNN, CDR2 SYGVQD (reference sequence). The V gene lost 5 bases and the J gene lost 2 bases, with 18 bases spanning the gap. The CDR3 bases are TGCGCCAGCAGTTATTGTTTCAGGGAATCTCAAGAGACCCAGTACTTC. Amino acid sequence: CASSYCFRESQETQYF.